A selection of T cell receptor beta chains follows, all from one sample in a study of cytotoxic CD8 clonotypes in ibrutinib-treated CLL. Method: immunoSEQ multiplex PCR; TCRdb's copy keeps in-frame clones and lacks some. The data contain 43,000 or so clones, over 50% of them singletons. Source: PBMCs, taken after 24 months of ibrutinib treatment. The receptors come from a human donor with chronic lymphocytic leukemia. Both conserved end residues are part of each CDR3. The D gene is left open where the match is weak. Not every row has a clone size; where given, it reads once, few, many or a size class.

-	TRBJ2-1	TRBV19	TRBD1	TGTGCCAGTAGTAACAGGGGAGCTTTATCCAATGAGCAGTTCTTC	CASSNRGALSNEQFF
-	TRBJ1-1	TRBV5-1	-	TGCGCCAGCAGCTTCAAGGGACCGAACACTGAAGCTTTCTTT	CASSFKGPNTEAFF
-	TRBJ1-6	TRBV5-4	TRBD1	TGTGCCAGCAGCAAGGGGACAGCCTTGAGCTCCTATAATTCACCCCTCCACTTT	CASSKGTALSSYNSPLHF
-	TRBJ2-7	TRBV28	TRBD1	TGTGCCAGCTCAGCCGGGACAGGGATGCTTTCCTACGAGCAGTACTTC	CASSAGTGMLSYEQYF
-	TRBJ2-5	TRBV7-2	TRBD2	TGTGCCAGCAACCTGAGCGGGGTGAAGACCCAGTACTTC	CASNLSGVKTQYF
few	TRBJ2-7	TRBV2	-	TGTGCCAGCAGGGTTTTCTACGAGCAGTACTTC	CASRVFYEQYF
-	TRBJ2-7	TRBV10-2	TRBD2	TGCGCCAGCAGTCTCAGGGTAGCGGGCGAGCAGTACTTC	CASSLRVAGEQYF
few	TRBJ1-2	TRBV13	-	TGTGCCAGCAGCTTATCAGGGTATGGCTACACCTTC	CASSLSGYGYTF
-	TRBJ2-4	TRBV10-3	-	TGTGCCATCAGTGAGGGCCCGGACAAAAACATTCAGTACTTC	CAISEGPDKNIQYF
-	TRBJ2-3	TRBV9	TRBD2	TGTGCCAGCAGCGGCGTAGCGGGGGGGGCAGGAGCTACGCAGTATTTT	CASSGVAGGAGATQYF
-	TRBJ2-1	TRBV18	-	TGTGCCAGCTCACCACCCCAGGGTCGGGATGAGCAGTTCTTC	CASSPPQGRDEQFF
few	TRBJ1-4	TRBV5-1	TRBD1	TGCGCCAGCAGCTCAAGACAGGGCGTTTCCCCAAAACTGTTTTTT	CASSSRQGVSPKLFF
-	TRBJ1-1	TRBV7-2	TRBD1	TGTGCCAGCAGCTTTTTCCTCGACAGGGGTACTGAAGCTTTCTTT	CASSFFLDRGTEAFF
few	TRBJ1-3	TRBV2	-	TGTGCCAGCAGTGAGCGGGGGGCAAGTGGAAACACCATATATTTT	CASSERGASGNTIYF
-	TRBJ2-1	TRBV30	-	TGTGCCTGGAACTCCCGACAGGAATCCTACAATGAGCAGTTCTTC	CAWNSRQESYNEQFF
-	TRBJ2-7	TRBV18	-	TGTGCCAGCTCACCCGGACAGTCTGGATACGAGCAGTACTTC	CASSPGQSGYEQYF
-	TRBJ2-5	TRBV5-1	-	TGCGCCAGCAGCTTCTCGTCCAACCAAGAGACCCAGTACTTC	CASSFSSNQETQYF